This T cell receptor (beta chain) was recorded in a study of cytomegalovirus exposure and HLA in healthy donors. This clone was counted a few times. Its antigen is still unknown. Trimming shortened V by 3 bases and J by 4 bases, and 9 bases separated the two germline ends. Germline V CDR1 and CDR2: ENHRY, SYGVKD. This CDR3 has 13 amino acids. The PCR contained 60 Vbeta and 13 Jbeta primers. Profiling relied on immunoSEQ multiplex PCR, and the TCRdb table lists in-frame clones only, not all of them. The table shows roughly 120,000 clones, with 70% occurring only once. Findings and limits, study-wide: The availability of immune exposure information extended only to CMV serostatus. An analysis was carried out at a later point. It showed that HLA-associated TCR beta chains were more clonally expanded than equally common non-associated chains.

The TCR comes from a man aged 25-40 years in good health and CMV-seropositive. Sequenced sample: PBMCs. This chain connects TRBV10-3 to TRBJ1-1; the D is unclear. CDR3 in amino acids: CAISEFRGTEAFF. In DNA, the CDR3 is TGTGCCATCAGTGAATTCCGGGGCACTGAAGCTTTCTTT.